What follows is one TCR beta chain and its context. Its antigen is unknown. This CDR3 comprises 14 residues. V trimming: 5 bases; J trimming: 6 bases; junction bases outside the gene matches: 10. Germline lookup yields CDR1 LNHDA and CDR2 SQIVND (reference sequence). This table comes from immunoSEQ multiplex PCR, and its TCRdb copy is limited to in-frame clones, with some not included. The data contain approximately 3,700 clones, approximately 73% of them singletons. This sample was taken from a study of CD4+ T cells in melanoma. Study-wide results and limits: Diverse differentiation states were reported for melanoma neoantigen-specific CD4+ T cells. A reported correlation linked neoantigen-specific CD4+ T cells to CD8+, macrophage and B cell function.

Sequenced sample: tumor tissue. The chain links TRBV19 to TRBJ2-7; TRBD1 aligns across 7 bases. The receptor's source is a human donor with melanoma. Here the CDR3 DNA reads TGTGCCAGTAGTGCCCCGGACAGGTCGGGCGAGCAGTACTTC. The encoded protein is CASSAPDRSGEQYF.